This passage covers 26 T cell receptor beta chains from one sample sequenced in a study of post-analysis software for immune sequencing data. Study results and caveats: Among roughly five TRBV segments more frequent in patients than controls were TRBV5-6, TRBV5-1 and TRBV20-1.

Unique-molecular-identifier-tagged TCR beta cDNA libraries were used. A single record per CDR3 protein comes from TCRdb applying MiXCR to the PCR reads. The repertoire holds hundreds of thousands of distinct CDR3 sequences, under 55% seen once, with about 12% in the top ten. The antigens for these receptors are not known. The sample comprised blood. The receptors derive from a girl between 10 and 17 years old with multiple sclerosis.

This clonotype was observed a few times. This CDR3 reads CASSQGSAQETQYF. CDR3 DNA sequence: TGTGCCTCTAGCCAGGGTAGTGCACAAGAGACCCAGTACTTC. The chain uses TRBV24-1 and TRBJ2-5, with D tentatively TRBD1 or TRBD2 (5 bases each). Per the germline V gene, CDR1 is KGHDR and CDR2 is SFDVKD. This CDR3 is built from 14 residues. V gave up 12 bases and J gave up 2 bases, with 18 bases separating them.

The gene calls are TRBV20-1 and TRBJ2-1; D may correspond to TRBD1 or TRBD2 (5 bases each). V was trimmed by 7 bases and J by 0 bases, leaving 16 bases between them. CDR3 length: 15 amino acids. Germline CDR1 reads DFQATT; CDR2 reads SNEGSKA (reference sequence). The DNA for the CDR3 is TGCAGTGTCCACGCTGGGGGAAGCTCCTACAATGAGCAGTTCTTC. Its translation: CSVHAGGSSYNEQFF.

V and J are TRBV7-3 and TRBJ2-1; 9 nucleotides align to TRBD2. J was trimmed by 10 bases and V by 3 bases; bases with no gene match: 10. Germline values: CDR1 SGHTA, CDR2 FQGTGA. This CDR3 has 15 amino acids. The CDR3 loop reads CASSLGSGRMGEQFF. In DNA form, the CDR3 reads TGTGCCAGCAGCTTGGGTAGCGGGAGAATGGGAGAGCAGTTCTTC.

The chain couples TRBV27 to TRBJ2-1, with no clear D. The length of the CDR3 is 13 residues. Trimming removed 5 bases from V and 4 bases from J, with 9 bases in between. The germline CDR1 and CDR2 sequences are MNHEY and SMNVEV (reference sequence). The CDR3 bases are TGTGCCAGCAGTGAAGATCCTTACAATGAGCAGTTCTTC. Its protein product is CASSEDPYNEQFF.

This rearrangement joins TRBV12-3 or TRBV12-4 to TRBJ2-1, with 9 bases matching TRBD2. There are 15 residues in the CDR3. V lost 3 bases and J lost 9; bases outside the gene matches: 9. This chain's CDR3 is CASSFLAGEGSEQFF. In DNA, the CDR3 is TGTGCCAGCAGTTTTTTAGCGGGAGAGGGGTCTGAGCAGTTCTTC.

A note on this clonotype: The junction shows a germline mismatch at one end, possibly a read error. J is TRBJ2-1 and V is TRBV9; D not resolved. The CDR3 is 13 residues long. CDR1 SGDLS and CDR2 YYNGEE come from the germline V gene. CDR3 loop: CASSVSPYNGQFF. The CDR3 bases are TGTGCCAGCAGCGTATCCCCCTACAATGGGCAGTTCTTC.

This clonotype was detected a few times. The V gene is TRBV20-1, the J gene TRBJ2-1; D might be TRBD1 (5 bases). Germline lookup yields CDR1 DFQATT and CDR2 SNEGSKA (reference sequence). This CDR3 spans 16 amino acids. Trimming left V 0 bases short and J 3 bases short, with 15 bases between. DNA for the CDR3: TGCAGTGCTAGAGATATGCAGGGCCGATTCTACAATGAGCAGTTCTTC. Translation gives CSARDMQGRFYNEQFF.

This clonotype occurred a few times. The chain joins TRBV7-2 to TRBJ2-6; D is uncertain. Trimming pared 0 bases from V and 6 bases from J, leaving 12 bases between. Germline-derived CDR1 and CDR2 are SGHTA and FQGNSA. The CDR3 consists of 16 residues. CDR3 region: CASSLASGVAANVLTF. In DNA form, the CDR3 reads TGTGCCAGCAGCTTAGCCTCCGGTGTAGCGGCCAACGTCCTGACTTTC.

This chain links TRBV15 with TRBJ2-7; 9 bases map to TRBD1. The CDR3 consists of 15 residues. With V trimmed by 5 bases and J by 2 bases, 7 bases remained unmatched. Per the germline V gene, CDR1 is LNHNV and CDR2 is YYDKDF (reference sequence). In nucleotides, the CDR3 is TGTGCCACCAGCGGAGGGGACAGGGTCCCCTACGAGCAGTACTTC. Translating it yields CATSGGDRVPYEQYF.

Concerning this clonotype itself: A single base separates this from a much larger clone, so it may be a read error. This rearrangement joins TRBV29-1 to TRBJ1-4, with a possible D match to TRBD1 (6 bases). CDR1 is SQVTM, CDR2 ANQGSEA, per germline. The V end lost 6 bases, the J end lost 0 bases, and 11 bases lay between the germline ends. This CDR3 spans 14 amino acids. The CDR3 protein is CSVPQGATNEKLFF. The CDR3 DNA follows: TGCAGCGTGCCACAGGGCGCAACTAATGAAAAACTGTTTTTT.

The gene calls are TRBV14 and TRBJ2-1; TRBD2 is a possible D gene (6 bases). CDR1 is SGHDN and CDR2 is FVKESK in the germline V gene. V was clipped by 0 bases and J by 0 bases, with 12 bases between them. The CDR3 length is 17 residues. The chain's CDR3 is CASSQDWAGSSYNEQFF. CDR3 in DNA: TGTGCCAGCAGCCAAGATTGGGCGGGGAGCTCCTACAATGAGCAGTTCTTC.

The V and J genes are TRBV25-1 and TRBJ1-1, with no clear D. Germline CDR1 MGHDK, CDR2 SYGVNS. The length of the CDR3 is 12 residues. The V end lost 2 bases, the J end lost 3 bases, and 4 bases lay between the germline ends. CDR3 bases: TGTGCCAGCAGTGAAGGATACACTGAAGCTTTCTTT. Amino acids: CASSEGYTEAFF.

This clonotype appeared a single time. The chain links TRBV7-3 to TRBJ2-3, with 14 bases matching TRBD2. This CDR3 contains 19 residues. After removal of 5 bases from V and 4 bases from J, the junction contained 14 bases not matched to a gene. Germline values: CDR1 SGHTA, CDR2 FQGTGA. The CDR3 nucleotides read TGTGCCAGCAGCGCAAGGGGGGGACTAGCGGGAGATTCCCCAGATACGCAGTATTTT. Its protein product is CASSARGGLAGDSPDTQYF.

This clonotype was observed a few times. The chain carries TRBV9 and TRBJ1-2; D is perhaps TRBD1 (6 bases). Germline CDR1 reads SGDLS; CDR2 reads YYNGEE. The CDR3 consists of 15 residues. The ends were cut back, 5 bases at V and 4 bases at J, with 18 bases in the middle. CDR3 residues: CASSGGGPALYGYTF. The CDR3 DNA reads TGTGCCAGCAGTGGAGGGGGGCCAGCCCTCTATGGCTACACCTTC.

The DNA of the CDR3 is TGTGCCAGCAGTGTAGCCGAGCAGTACTTC. This translates into CASSVAEQYF. The genes are TRBV6-1 and TRBJ2-7, with D unresolved. Trimming took off 4 bases at V and 6 bases at J, with 4 bases between the two ends. Germline lookup yields CDR1 MNHNS and CDR2 SASEGT. This CDR3 contains 10 residues.

V usage is TRBV10-1 and J usage is TRBJ2-2, with a weak D call TRBD1 (5 bases). Trimming stripped 3 bases from V and 7 bases from J, with 9 bases between. The CDR3 length is 13 residues. Germline loops: CDR1 WNHNN, CDR2 SYGVQD (reference sequence). The CDR3 nucleotides read TGCGCCAGCAGTGACCCAGGGATCGGGGAGCTGTTTTTT. This translates into CASSDPGIGELFF.

CDR3 sequence: CAGKKRATEEGNEQFF. CDR3 DNA sequence: TGTGCCGGCAAGAAACGGGCTACTGAAGAGGGCAATGAGCAGTTCTTC. The chain joins TRBV12-3 or TRBV12-4 to TRBJ2-1, with D possibly TRBD2 on 5 matching bases. V lost 11 bases, J lost 6 bases, and 26 bases lay in between. The CDR3 runs 16 residues.

This chain connects TRBV11-1 to TRBJ2-1, with D hard to call. V lost 3 bases and J 1 base, leaving 22 bases between the germline ends. This CDR3 has 19 amino acids. Looked up from germline, CDR1 is SGHAT and CDR2 is FQDESV (reference sequence). The CDR3 reads CASSFRSGSYFNSYNEQFF. CDR3 coding DNA: TGTGCCAGCAGCTTTCGATCCGGATCTTACTTCAATTCCTACAATGAGCAGTTCTTC.

The genes are TRBV20-1 and TRBJ2-7; 8 bases are a match to TRBD1. This CDR3 comprises 16 residues. The germline gives CDR1 DFQATT, CDR2 SNEGSKA (reference sequence). Trimming at V came to 3 bases and at J to 3 bases, leaving 13 bases not matched to a gene. CDR3 nucleotide sequence: TGCAGTGCTAGTGGAGACCCCCGGGACAGGTTCTACGAGCAGTACTTC. It translates to CSASGDPRDRFYEQYF.

This sequence joins TRBV20-1 and TRBJ2-7; 8 positions agree with TRBD1. The germline V gene has CDR1 DFQATT and CDR2 SNEGSKA (reference sequence). Trimming took 5 bases from V and 6 from J; bases not matched to a gene: 9. This CDR3 comprises 13 residues. The CDR3 loop reads CSAGRDRIGEQYF. The DNA of the CDR3 is TGCAGTGCTGGCCGGGACAGGATTGGCGAGCAGTACTTC.

This clonotype occurred a few times. This chain uses TRBV28 with TRBJ2-5, with 9 nucleotides matching TRBD1. V shed 4 bases, J shed 2 bases, and the junction held 2 bases outside the gene matches. Germline-derived CDR1 and CDR2 are MDHEN and SYDVKM. CDR3 length: 14 amino acids. Here the CDR3 DNA reads TGTGCCAGCAGTTACAGGGGGCTTCAAGAGACCCAGTACTTC. As protein: CASSYRGLQETQYF.

The chain is built from TRBV20-1 and TRBJ2-3; no firm D call. The V gene lost 1 base and the J gene lost 4 bases, with 9 bases spanning the gap. CDR1 DFQATT and CDR2 SNEGSKA come from the germline V gene (reference sequence). The CDR3 has 13 residues. CDR3 in amino acids: CSARVGSADTQYF. CDR3 DNA sequence: TGCAGTGCTAGAGTTGGCAGTGCAGATACGCAGTATTTT.

Note on this clonotype: Just one base apart from a much larger clone, this may be a read error. This rearrangement joins TRBV6-5 to TRBJ2-1; D is undetermined. Germline CDR1 MNHEY, CDR2 SVGAGI. CDR3 length: 14 residues. In DNA, the CDR3 is TGTGCCAGCAGCCCATCGACGGAATACAATGAGCGGTTCTTC. Its protein product is CASSPSTEYNERFF.

The rearrangement joins TRBV10-3 to TRBJ2-7, with TRBD2 identical over 9 bases. Germline loops: CDR1 ENHRY, CDR2 SYGVKD. The CDR3 sequence is 13 residues long. J lost 3 bases, V lost 6 bases, and 3 bases had no gene match. The CDR3 bases are TGTGCCATCAGGACTAGCGGCGGCTACGAGCAGTACTTC. This gives the protein CAIRTSGGYEQYF.

This clonotype was found a few times. The chain has TRBV27 and TRBJ2-1; D is perhaps TRBD1 or TRBD2 (5 bases each). The germline V gene has CDR1 MNHEY and CDR2 SMNVEV (reference sequence). The ends were cut back, 5 bases at V and 5 bases at J, with 10 bases in the middle. This CDR3 is built from 13 residues. CDR3 DNA sequence: TGTGCCAGCAGTCCGGGACGGAACAATGAGCAGTTCTTC. Translated, it gives CASSPGRNNEQFF.

This chain connects TRBV20-1 to TRBJ2-3, with 11 bases matching TRBD2. With V trimmed by 3 bases and J by 1 base, 6 bases remained unmatched. The CDR3 has 16 residues. The germline V gene encodes CDR1 DFQATT and CDR2 SNEGSKA (reference sequence). The CDR3, as DNA: TGCAGTGCTAGTATAGCGGGAGGGCCAGGCACAGATACGCAGTATTTT. Protein sequence: CSASIAGGPGTDTQYF.